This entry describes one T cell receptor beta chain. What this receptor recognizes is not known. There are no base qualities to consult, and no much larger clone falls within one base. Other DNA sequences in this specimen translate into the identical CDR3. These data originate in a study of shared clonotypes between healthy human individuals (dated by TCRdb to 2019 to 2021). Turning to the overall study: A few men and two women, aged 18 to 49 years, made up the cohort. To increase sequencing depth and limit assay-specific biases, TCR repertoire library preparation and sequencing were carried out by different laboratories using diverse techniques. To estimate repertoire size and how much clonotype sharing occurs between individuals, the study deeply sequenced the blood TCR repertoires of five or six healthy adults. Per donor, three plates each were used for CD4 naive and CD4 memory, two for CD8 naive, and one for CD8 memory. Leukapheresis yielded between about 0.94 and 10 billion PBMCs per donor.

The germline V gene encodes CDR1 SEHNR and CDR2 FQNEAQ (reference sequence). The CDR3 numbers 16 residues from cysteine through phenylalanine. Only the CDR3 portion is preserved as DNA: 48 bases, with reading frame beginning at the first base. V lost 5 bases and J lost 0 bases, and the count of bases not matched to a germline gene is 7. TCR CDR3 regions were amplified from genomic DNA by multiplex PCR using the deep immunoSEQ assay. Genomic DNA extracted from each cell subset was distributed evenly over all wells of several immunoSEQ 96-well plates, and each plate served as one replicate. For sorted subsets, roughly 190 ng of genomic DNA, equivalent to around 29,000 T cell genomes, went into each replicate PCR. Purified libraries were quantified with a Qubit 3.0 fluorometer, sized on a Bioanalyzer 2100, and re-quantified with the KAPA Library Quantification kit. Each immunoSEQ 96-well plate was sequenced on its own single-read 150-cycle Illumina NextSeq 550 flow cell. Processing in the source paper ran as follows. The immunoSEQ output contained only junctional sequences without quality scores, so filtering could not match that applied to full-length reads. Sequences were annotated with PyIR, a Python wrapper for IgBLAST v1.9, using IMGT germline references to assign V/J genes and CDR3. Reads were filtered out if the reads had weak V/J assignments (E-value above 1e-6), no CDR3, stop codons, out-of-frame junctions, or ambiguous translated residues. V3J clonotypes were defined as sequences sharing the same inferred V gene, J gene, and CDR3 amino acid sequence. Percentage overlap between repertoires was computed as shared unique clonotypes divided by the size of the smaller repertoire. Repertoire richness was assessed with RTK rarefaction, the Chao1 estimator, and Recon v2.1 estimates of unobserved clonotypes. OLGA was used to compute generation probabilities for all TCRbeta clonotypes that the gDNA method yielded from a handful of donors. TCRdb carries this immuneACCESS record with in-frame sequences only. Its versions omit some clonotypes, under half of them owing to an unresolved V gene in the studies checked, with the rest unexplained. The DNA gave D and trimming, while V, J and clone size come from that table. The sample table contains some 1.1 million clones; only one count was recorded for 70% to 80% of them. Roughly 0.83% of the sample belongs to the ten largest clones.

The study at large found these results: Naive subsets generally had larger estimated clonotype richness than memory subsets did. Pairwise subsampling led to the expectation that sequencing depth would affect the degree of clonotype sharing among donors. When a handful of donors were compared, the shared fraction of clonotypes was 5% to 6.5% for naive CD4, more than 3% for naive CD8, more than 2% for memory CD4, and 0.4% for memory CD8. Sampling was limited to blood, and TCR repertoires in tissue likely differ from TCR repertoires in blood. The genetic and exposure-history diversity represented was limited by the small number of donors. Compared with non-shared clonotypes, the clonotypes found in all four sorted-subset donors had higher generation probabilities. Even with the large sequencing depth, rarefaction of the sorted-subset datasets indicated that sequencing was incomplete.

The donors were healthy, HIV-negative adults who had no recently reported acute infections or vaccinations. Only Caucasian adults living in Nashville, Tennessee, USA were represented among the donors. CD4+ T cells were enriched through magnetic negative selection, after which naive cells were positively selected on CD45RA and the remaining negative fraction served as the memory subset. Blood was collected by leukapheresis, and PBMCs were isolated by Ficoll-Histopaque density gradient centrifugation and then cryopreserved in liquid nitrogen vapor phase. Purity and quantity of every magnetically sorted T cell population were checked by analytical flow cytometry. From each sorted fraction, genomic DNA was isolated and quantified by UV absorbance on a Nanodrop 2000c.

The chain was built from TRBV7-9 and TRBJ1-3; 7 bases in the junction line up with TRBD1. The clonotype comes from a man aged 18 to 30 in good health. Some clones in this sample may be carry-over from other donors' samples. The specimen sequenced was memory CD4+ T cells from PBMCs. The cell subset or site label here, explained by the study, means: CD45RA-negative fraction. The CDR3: CASSPRQGSSGNTIYF. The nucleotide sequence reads TGTGCCAGCAGCCCAAGACAGGGAAGCTCTGGAAACACCATATATTTT.